The 8 T cell receptor beta chains below were found in one sample sequenced in a study of CD8 T cells in Susac syndrome. RNA amounts of roughly 0.5 to 1 ug underwent reverse transcription with random hexamers. TCRdb ran MiXCR on the immunoSEQ multiplex PCR reads and lists one entry per CDR3 protein. Counted here are fewer than 90,000 distinct CDR3 sequences, roughly 92% occurring once; the ten biggest clones make up roughly 0.47%. Sequencing used CD8+ T cells from PBMCs. The receptors here all came from a human donor with Susac syndrome.

Only one count was recorded for this clonotype. V is TRBV12-3 or TRBV12-4 and J is TRBJ1-1, with 7 bases lining up with TRBD1. After removal of 3 bases from V and 5 bases from J, the junction contained 6 bases not matched to a gene. The CDR3 has 14 amino acids. CDR3 region: CASSFRQGATEAFF. The CDR3 region has the DNA TGTGCCAGCAGTTTCCGACAGGGTGCGACTGAAGCTTTCTTT.

This clonotype has only one observation. This sequence joins TRBV27 and TRBJ2-7; 11 bases line up with TRBD2. The V gene's germline CDR1 is MNHEY and CDR2 SMNVEV (reference sequence). This CDR3 contains 15 residues. Trimming removed 3 bases from V and 7 bases from J; junction bases left unmatched: 8. The CDR3 sequence is CASSFGGTSGLEQYF. CDR3 in DNA: TGTGCCAGCAGTTTCGGTGGGACTAGCGGCTTGGAGCAGTACTTC.

J is TRBJ2-3 and V is TRBV2; no definite D call. This CDR3 contains 14 residues. Germline V gene sequence: CDR1 SNHLY, CDR2 FYNNEI. The germline V and J ends were trimmed by 2 bases and 0 bases, with 6 bases remaining between them. The CDR3 here is CASSESGSTDTQYF. For the CDR3, the DNA is TGTGCCAGCAGTGAATCCGGTAGCACAGATACGCAGTATTTT.

J is TRBJ2-2 and V is TRBV12-5; D gene uncertain. Germline V gives CDR1 LGHNT, CDR2 FRNRAP. The CDR3 spans 15 residues. Trimming removed 2 bases from V and 2 bases from J, with 9 bases in between. The CDR3 bases are TGTGCTAGTGGTTTGCGACGAGCCAACACCGGGGAGCTGTTTTTT. Translated: CASGLRRANTGELFF.

The rearrangement joins TRBV20-1 to TRBJ2-3; 8 bases align to TRBD1. The CDR3 loop spans 14 amino acids. Germline lookup yields CDR1 DFQATT and CDR2 SNEGSKA (reference sequence). The CDR3 loop is CSPGTGDNTDTQYF. CDR3 coding DNA: TGCAGCCCCGGGACAGGCGACAACACAGATACGCAGTATTTT.

The V and J genes are TRBV18 and TRBJ2-2; the D gene could be TRBD1 or TRBD2 (5 bases each). Trimming took 3 bases from V and 0 from J, leaving 14 bases between them. The length of the CDR3 is 17 residues. CDR1 and CDR2 (germline): KGHSH, LQKENI. The CDR3 DNA reads as TGTGCCAGCTCACCCTACGGGACGGGAACGAACACCGGGGAGCTGTTTTTT. Its protein product is CASSPYGTGTNTGELFF.

The chain is built from TRBV18 and TRBJ2-2, with D possibly being TRBD1 (6 bases). This CDR3 contains 16 residues. Per germline, CDR1 KGHSH and CDR2 LQKENI. Trimming stripped 3 bases from V and 2 bases from J, with 13 bases between. The CDR3 DNA is TGTGCCAGCTCACCGCGACCGGGACACAACACCGGGGAGCTGTTTTTT. Translated, it gives CASSPRPGHNTGELFF.

The rearrangement links TRBV2 to TRBJ1-5; D ambiguous. Germline V gives CDR1 SNHLY, CDR2 FYNNEI. The V end was cut by 0 bases, the J end by 6 bases, with 9 bases between. The CDR3 runs to 14 residues. Here the CDR3 reads CASSEALVGQPQHF. As DNA, the CDR3 is TGTGCCAGCAGTGAAGCGCTTGTGGGTCAGCCCCAGCATTTT.